This TCR beta chain stems from a study of PD-1 blockade in classical Hodgkin lymphoma. Study observations and caveats: Partial responders and progressors had significantly lower baseline TCR diversity. Exclusion applied to patients who initiated nivolumab less than 1 year following ASCT. TCR diversity in CD4+, not CD8+, cells rose significantly by C4D1.

To note about this clone: The antigen remains unidentified.

Relapse after autologous stem cell transplantation occurred in every patient, and brentuximab vedotin exposure varied. Classification of best responses gave complete response, partial response or progressive disease. Trimming cost V 0 bases and J 5 bases, with 13 bases left between them. The CDR3 contains 15 residues. Germline lookup yields CDR1 GTSNPN and CDR2 SVGIG (reference sequence). Produced via immunoSEQ multiplex PCR; TCRdb's table is partial and in-frame only. In the table there are about 26,000 clones, approximately 64% of which are singletons. The sequenced sample was peripheral blood mononuclear cells (PBMCs), obtained before the second cycle of nivolumab. V usage is TRBV30 and J usage is TRBJ2-2; D not certain. This TCR was recovered from a human donor with classical Hodgkin lymphoma. CDR3 DNA: TGTGCCTGGAGTGTACCGGCGAAGAGGACCGGGGAGCTGTTTTTT. Protein sequence: CAWSVPAKRTGELFF.